One and the same sample provided the 10 T cell receptor beta chains below, sequenced in a study of control samples from healthy donors and cancer patients (TCRdb year 2020). Libraries came from the immunoSEQ multiplex PCR assay. TCRdb re-hosts the immuneACCESS table, in-frame sequences only. Its copies lack some clones; in the studies checked, an unresolved V gene accounts for under half of them, and the cause for the rest is not known. For this sample there are some 170,000 clones; roughly 94% appear just once. 11% to 15% of the sample lies in the top ten. Sequenced sample: PBMCs. The receptors derive from a man aged 60 to 75 with colorectal cancer.

Regarding this clone: Other DNA sequences in the sample encode the same CDR3. This sequence joins TRBV7-9 and TRBJ1-2; no definite D call. Germline V lookup: CDR1 SEHNR, CDR2 FQNEAQ (reference sequence). The CDR3 loop spans 13 amino acids. The germline V and J ends were trimmed by 1 base and 1 base, with 4 bases remaining between them. CDR3 in DNA: TGTGCCAGCAGCTTAGGACTTAACTATGGCTACACCTTC. This translates into CASSLGLNYGYTF.

The rearrangement links TRBV7-2 to TRBJ1-3; maybe TRBD1 (5 bases). CDR1 and CDR2 from the germline V gene are SGHTA and FQGNSA. Trimming removed 7 bases at V and 1 base at J, with 11 bases between. This CDR3 contains 14 residues. The CDR3: CASNSGFSGNTIYF. The CDR3 DNA follows: TGTGCCAGCAACTCAGGGTTTTCTGGAAACACCATATATTTT.

This rearrangement joins TRBV9 to TRBJ2-3; a weak D match, TRBD1 (7 bases). With 3 bases removed from V and 4 bases from J, the gap between germline ends came to 12 bases. The CDR3 sequence is 14 residues long. Per germline, CDR1 SGDLS and CDR2 YYNGEE. For the CDR3, the DNA is TGTGCCAGCAGCGCAGACAGGGACTCAGATACGCAGTATTTT. Protein sequence: CASSADRDSDTQYF.

This chain joins TRBV5-1 and TRBJ2-1; 9 nucleotides agree with TRBD2. The CDR3 extends over 14 amino acids. J lost 9 bases, V lost 0 bases, and 4 bases had no gene match. CDR1 and CDR2 (germline): SGHRS, YFSETQ. The CDR3 coding sequence is TGCGCCAGCAGCTTGGCGCGGGGGGGCGTTGAGCAGTTCTTC. Amino acid sequence: CASSLARGGVEQFF.

The chain joins TRBV5-1 to TRBJ2-1; possibly TRBD2 for D (5 bases). With 1 base removed from V and 1 base from J, the gap between germline ends came to 9 bases. The CDR3 contains 15 residues. Germline V lookup: CDR1 SGHRS, CDR2 YFSETQ. CDR3: CASSLRRTSYNEQFF. For the CDR3, the DNA is TGCGCCAGCAGCTTGCGACGGACTTCCTACAATGAGCAGTTCTTC.

This rearrangement joins TRBV6-6 to TRBJ2-6; 10 bases are shared with TRBD1. The V segment lost 5 bases and the J segment 0 bases; nucleotides outside the gene matches: 4. CDR1 MNHNY and CDR2 SVGAGI come from the germline V gene (reference sequence). This CDR3 is built from 17 residues. The CDR3 coding sequence is TGTGCCAGCAGTCTGGACAGGGGGTTCTCTGGGGCCAACGTCCTGACTTTC. It encodes CASSLDRGFSGANVLTF.

The chain recombines TRBV5-1 with TRBJ2-1; D is undetermined. The ends were cut back, 5 bases at V and 4 bases at J, with 4 bases in the middle. From germline, CDR1 is SGHRS and CDR2 YFSETQ. This CDR3 is 11 amino acids long. CDR3 region: CASRGYNEQFF. Here the CDR3 DNA reads TGCGCCAGCAGAGGGTACAATGAGCAGTTCTTC.

This clone has a single count. V is TRBV5-6 and J is TRBJ2-3; no clear D. The CDR3 runs to 13 residues. Germline V gene data show CDR1 as SGHDT and CDR2 as YYEEEE. V was trimmed by 0 bases and J by 4 bases, leaving 6 bases between them. The CDR3 sequence is CASSLGSADTQYF. CDR3 in DNA: TGTGCCAGCAGCTTGGGATCGGCAGATACGCAGTATTTT.

J is TRBJ1-3 and V is TRBV5-4, with D tentatively TRBD1 (6 bases). Germline values: CDR1 SGHNT, CDR2 YYREEE (reference sequence). Trimming cost V 4 bases and J 0 bases, with 8 bases left between them. This CDR3 is 14 amino acids long. CDR3 in amino acids: CASSNRDSGNTIYF. CDR3 coding DNA: TGTGCCAGCAGCAACAGGGACTCTGGAAACACCATATATTTT.

In DNA form, the CDR3 reads TGTGCCAGCAAGGAGGAGGGACAGGGGCGAAATGAAGCTTTCTTT. Residues: CASKEEGQGRNEAFF. This rearrangement joins TRBV6-5 to TRBJ1-1, with 10 bases aligning to TRBD1. The ends lost 7 bases at V and 7 bases at J; junction bases unmatched: 12. CDR1 is MNHEY and CDR2 is SVGAGI in the germline V gene. CDR3 length equals 15 residues.